Below, 7 T cell receptor beta chains from the same sample are listed, as sequenced in a study of patients and donors after allogeneic stem cell transplantation. In TCRdb, the RT-PCR reads were re-called with MiXCR into one record per CDR3 protein. This sample carries 200,000 to 250,000 distinct CDR3 sequences, about 14% of them seen once, and the ten largest clones take more than 9%. Sequenced: blood, either unsorted or a sorted T cell fraction (not recorded which). The receptors come from a human donor who was either an allogeneic HSCT recipient or a stem cell or donor lymphocyte infusion donor (not recorded which). It is not recorded whose cells these are; they may come from a transplant donor.

This clonotype has only a few counts. The rearrangement links TRBV29-1 to TRBJ1-6; TRBD1 agrees at 10 bases. The junction had 9 bases not matched to a gene; V was cut back by 8 bases and J by 8 bases. Germline lookup yields CDR1 SQVTM and CDR2 ANQGSEA. CDR3 length: 14 residues. This CDR3 is CSPWGQGMDSPLHF. The CDR3 DNA sequence: TGCAGCCCATGGGGACAGGGGATGGATTCACCCCTCCACTTT.

This clonotype was recorded a few times. CDR3 coding DNA: TGCGCCAGCAGCTTGGGGGACAGGGGATATGGCTACACCTTC. It yields the protein CASSLGDRGYGYTF. The chain is built from TRBV5-1 and TRBJ1-2; 10 bases fit TRBD1. CDR1 is SGHRS and CDR2 is YFSETQ in the germline V gene. After removal of 0 bases from V and 5 bases from J, the junction contained 1 base not matched to a gene. This CDR3 comprises 14 residues.

This clonotype has at least ten counts. CDR3 amino acids: CASSRDGGAYGYTF. CDR3 coding DNA: TGTGCCAGCAGCCGTGATGGAGGGGCCTATGGCTACACCTTC. The chain links TRBV4-2 to TRBJ1-2; the D gene is possibly TRBD1 (5 bases). Germline CDR1 and CDR2: LGHNA and YNFKEQ. The V and J ends lost 4 bases and 4 bases respectively, with 13 bases between them. This CDR3 is 14 amino acids long.

This chain uses TRBV5-1 with TRBJ2-4, with TRBD2 as a possible D gene (6 bases). The germline V gene has CDR1 SGHRS and CDR2 YFSETQ. The CDR3 extends over 16 amino acids. V lost 3 bases to trimming and J lost 0 bases, with 13 bases between them. For the CDR3, the DNA is TGCGCCAGCAGCTCGGGCAGGGAGGTAGCCAAAAACATTCAGTACTTC. Residues: CASSSGREVAKNIQYF.

This clonotype was detected many times. The chain employs TRBV2 and TRBJ2-1; 10 bases are a match to TRBD1. This CDR3 spans 15 amino acids. J was trimmed by 9 bases and V by 5 bases; bases with no gene match: 10. Germline lookup yields CDR1 SNHLY and CDR2 FYNNEI. As DNA, the CDR3 is TGTGCCAGCAGTCCACCGGGACAGGGGTCCGGTGAGCAGTTCTTC. This gives the protein CASSPPGQGSGEQFF.

A remark on this clonotype: Mismatch with germline at one junction end may stem from a read error. The chain employs TRBV7-9 and TRBJ1-5; D gene uncertain. Germline CDR1 and CDR2: SEHNR and FQNEAQ (reference sequence). The CDR3 extends over 12 amino acids. The CDR3 DNA is TGCGCCAGCACCTTTGGCAATCAGCCCCAGCATTTT. Translated, it gives CASTFGNQPQHF. Drawing the rest from reference TRBV7-9 and TRBJ1-5, the complete variable domain is DTGVSQNPRHKITKRGQNVTFRCDPISEHNRLYWYRQTLGQGPEFLTYFQNEAQLEKSRLLSDRFSAERPKGSFSTLEIQRTEQGDSAMYLCASTFGNQPQHFGDGTRLSIL.

The chain links TRBV5-1 to TRBJ2-1, with D tentatively TRBD2 (5 bases). The CDR3 consists of 13 residues. Trimming took off 3 bases at V and 9 bases at J, with 13 bases between the two ends. The germline CDR1 and CDR2 sequences are SGHRS and YFSETQ. DNA for the CDR3: TGCGCCAGCAGCTATGGTGCTGCGGGTGAGCAGTTCTTC. Its protein is CASSYGAAGEQFF.